The table lists the clone carrying this T cell receptor beta chain with many counts. Its antigen is not identified. By 5'RACE template switching, TCR cDNA was produced, with a universal primer site and UMIs added in the process. TCRdb reprocessed the 5' RACE reads via MiXCR and lists one record per CDR3 protein. The data hold approximately 120,000 distinct CDR3 sequences, with around 7.7% observed a single time. These data come from a study of T cells after yellow fever vaccination. Study details: For low cell numbers, libraries were made with SMART-Seq v4 Ultra Low Input. Findings and caveats of the study: High-abundance clonotypes from the bulk population could contaminate FACS-sorted repertoires.

The J segment lost 14 bases and the V segment lost 3 bases, leaving 12 bases of the junction unmatched. This CDR3 contains 13 residues. The sequences come from CD4+ T cells sorted from PBMCs, collected 10 days after the first yellow fever vaccination. The clonotype originates from a young man who received the YFV17D yellow fever vaccine. The V call is TRBV12-3 or TRBV12-4, the J call TRBJ2-5; 7 nucleotides align to TRBD2. CDR3 residues: CASSFSGTPANYF. The CDR3 DNA reads TGTGCCAGCAGTTTCAGCGGGACTCCGGCGAACTACTTC.